This TCR beta chain originates from a study of blood T cell repertoires in COVID-19. Study background: Researchers got acute and convalescent COVID-19 samples from the United States, Italy and Spain. PBMCs, B-cell-depleted T cells, or T cells were the source of the cDNA or gDNA that made up the material.

Original processing notes: Quantification of nucleated cells was approximated via reference gene primer amplification. Sequencing was performed with immunoSEQ multiplex PCR; in TCRdb, only in-frame clones are kept and a portion is missing. The DNA was the basis for D and trimming; V, J and clone size are from that table. The profile shows around 150,000 clones, just under 85% of them singletons. Losses at the gene ends were 3 bases for V and 7 bases for J; bases not matched to a gene: 6. The germline CDR1 and CDR2 sequences are SGHNT and YENEEA. This CDR3 region has 14 residues. The chain uses TRBV11-3 and TRBJ1-1; 9 nucleotides align to TRBD1. The receptor's source is a woman older than 75 with acute or convalescent COVID-19. Sequenced sample: peripheral blood. CDR3 sequence: CASSFGGQGSEAFF. The CDR3, as DNA: TGTGCCAGCAGCTTCGGTGGACAGGGGAGTGAAGCTTTCTTT.